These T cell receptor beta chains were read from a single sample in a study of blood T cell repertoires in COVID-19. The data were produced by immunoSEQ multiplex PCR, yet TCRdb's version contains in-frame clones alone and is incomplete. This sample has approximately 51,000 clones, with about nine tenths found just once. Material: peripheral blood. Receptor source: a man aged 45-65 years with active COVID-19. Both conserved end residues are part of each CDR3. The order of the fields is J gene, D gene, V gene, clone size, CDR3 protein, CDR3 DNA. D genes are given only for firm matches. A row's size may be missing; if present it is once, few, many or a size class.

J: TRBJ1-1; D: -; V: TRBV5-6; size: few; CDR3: CASTIVPQGGEAFF; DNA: TGTGCCAGCACCATCGTCCCCCAGGGCGGTGAAGCTTTCTTT
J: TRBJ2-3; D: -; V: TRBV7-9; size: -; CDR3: CASSLFGSTDTQYF; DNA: TGTGCCAGCAGCCTGTTCGGTAGCACAGATACGCAGTATTTT
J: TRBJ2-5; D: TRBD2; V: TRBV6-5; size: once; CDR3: CASRGLAGRETQYF; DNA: TGTGCCAGCAGAGGACTAGCGGGACGGGAGACCCAGTACTTC
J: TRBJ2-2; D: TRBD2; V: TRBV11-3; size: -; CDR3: CASSVPSGGTGELFF; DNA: TGTGCCAGCAGCGTACCTAGCGGGGGCACCGGGGAGCTGTTTTTT
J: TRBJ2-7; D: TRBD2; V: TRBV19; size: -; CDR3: CASMGLAGAREQYF; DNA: TGTGCCAGTATGGGACTAGCGGGAGCGCGTGAGCAGTACTTC
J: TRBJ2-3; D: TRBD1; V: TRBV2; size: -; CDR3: CASSPGTGGGDTQYF; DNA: TGTGCCAGCAGTCCCGGGACAGGGGGCGGAGATACGCAGTATTTT
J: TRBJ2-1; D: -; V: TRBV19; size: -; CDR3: CATSSWDIRDNEQFF; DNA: TGTGCCACCTCGAGCTGGGACATTAGGGACAATGAGCAGTTCTTC
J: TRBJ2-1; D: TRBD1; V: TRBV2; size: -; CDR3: CASSRQGKANEQFF; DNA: TGTGCCAGCAGTCGACAGGGGAAGGCCAATGAGCAGTTCTTC
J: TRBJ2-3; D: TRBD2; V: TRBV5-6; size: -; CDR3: CASSTRAGGATDTQYF; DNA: TGTGCCAGCAGCACCCGAGCGGGGGGAGCCACAGATACGCAGTATTTT
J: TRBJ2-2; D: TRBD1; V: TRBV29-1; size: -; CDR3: CSVVSRGTGNTGELFF; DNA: TGCAGCGTTGTGTCCAGGGGGACGGGGAACACCGGGGAGCTGTTTTTT
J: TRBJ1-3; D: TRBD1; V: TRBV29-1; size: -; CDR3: CSGSRQGDSGNTIYF; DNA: TGCAGCGGCTCTCGACAGGGAGACTCTGGAAACACCATATATTTT
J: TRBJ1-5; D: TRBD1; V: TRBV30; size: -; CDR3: CAWSSRTGVNQPQHF; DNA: TGTGCCTGGAGCTCCCGGACAGGGGTCAACCAGCCCCAGCATTTT
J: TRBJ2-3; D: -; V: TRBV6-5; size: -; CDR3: CASRRGISDTQYF; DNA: TGTGCCAGCAGGAGAGGGATTTCAGATACGCAGTATTTT
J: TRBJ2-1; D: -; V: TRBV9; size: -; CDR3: CASSFQIGGRNEQFF; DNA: TGTGCCAGCAGCTTCCAAATCGGGGGGCGAAATGAGCAGTTCTTC
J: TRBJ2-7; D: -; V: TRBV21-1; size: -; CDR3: CASQGSFPYEQYF; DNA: TGTGCCAGTCAGGGCAGCTTCCCCTACGAGCAGTACTTC
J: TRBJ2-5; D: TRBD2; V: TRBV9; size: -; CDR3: CASSAPGGLETQYF; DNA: TGTGCCAGCAGCGCTCCGGGAGGGTTGGAGACCCAGTACTTC
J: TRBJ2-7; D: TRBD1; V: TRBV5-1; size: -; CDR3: CASSFGTGTYEQYF; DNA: TGCGCCAGCAGCTTCGGGACAGGGACATACGAGCAGTACTTC
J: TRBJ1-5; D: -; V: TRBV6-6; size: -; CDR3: CASSSRVGANQPQHF; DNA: TGTGCCAGCAGTAGCCGTGTGGGAGCGAACCAGCCCCAGCATTTT
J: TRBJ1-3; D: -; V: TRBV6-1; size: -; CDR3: CASSEALGRDSGNTIYF; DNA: TGTGCCAGCAGTGAAGCGCTGGGGCGCGACTCTGGAAACACCATATATTTT
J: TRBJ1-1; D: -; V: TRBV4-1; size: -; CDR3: CASSQGAGFNTEAFF; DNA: TGCGCCAGCAGCCAAGGGGCAGGGTTTAACACTGAAGCTTTCTTT